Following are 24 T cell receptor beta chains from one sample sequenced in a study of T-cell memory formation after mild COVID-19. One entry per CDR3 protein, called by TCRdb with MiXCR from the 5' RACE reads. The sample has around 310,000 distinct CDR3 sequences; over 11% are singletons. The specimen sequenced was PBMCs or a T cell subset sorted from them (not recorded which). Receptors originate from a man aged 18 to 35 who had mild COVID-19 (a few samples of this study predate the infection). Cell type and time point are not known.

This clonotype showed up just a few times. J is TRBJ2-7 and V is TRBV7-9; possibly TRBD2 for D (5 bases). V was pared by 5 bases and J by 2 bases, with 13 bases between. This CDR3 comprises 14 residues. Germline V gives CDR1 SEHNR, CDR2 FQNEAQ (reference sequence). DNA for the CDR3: TGTGCCAGCAGCCCAGACTATCAACCCTACGAGCAGTACGTC. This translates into CASSPDYQPYEQYV.

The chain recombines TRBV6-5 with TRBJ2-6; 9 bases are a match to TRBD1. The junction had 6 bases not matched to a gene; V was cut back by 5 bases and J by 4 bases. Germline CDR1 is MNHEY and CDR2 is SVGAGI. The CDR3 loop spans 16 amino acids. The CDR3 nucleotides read TGTGCCAGCAGTAAACAGGGGGCTTCGGGGGCCAACGTCCTGACTTTC. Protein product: CASSKQGASGANVLTF.

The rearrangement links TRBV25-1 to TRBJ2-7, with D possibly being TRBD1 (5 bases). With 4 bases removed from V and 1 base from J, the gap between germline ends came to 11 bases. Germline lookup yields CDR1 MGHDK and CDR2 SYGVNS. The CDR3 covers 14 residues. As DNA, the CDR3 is TGTGCCAGCAGTGTTGGGGCAGGTTCCTACGAGCAGTACTTC. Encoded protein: CASSVGAGSYEQYF.

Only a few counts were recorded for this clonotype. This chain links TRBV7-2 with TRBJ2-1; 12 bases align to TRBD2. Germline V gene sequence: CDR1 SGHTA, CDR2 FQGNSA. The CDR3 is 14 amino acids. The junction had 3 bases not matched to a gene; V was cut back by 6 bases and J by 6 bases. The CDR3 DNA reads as TGTGCCAGCAGTCCTAGCGGGGGGGTCAATGAGCAGTTCTTC. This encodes CASSPSGGVNEQFF.

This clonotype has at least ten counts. CDR3 region: CASSLGPEGVQFF. The CDR3, as DNA: TGTGCCAGCAGCTTAGGTCCGGAGGGGGTGCAGTTCTTC. The chain couples TRBV7-2 to TRBJ2-1, with D perhaps TRBD1 or TRBD2 (6 bases each). CDR1 and CDR2 (germline): SGHTA, FQGNSA. Trimming removed 1 base from V and 12 bases from J, with 13 bases in between. The CDR3 length is 13 residues.

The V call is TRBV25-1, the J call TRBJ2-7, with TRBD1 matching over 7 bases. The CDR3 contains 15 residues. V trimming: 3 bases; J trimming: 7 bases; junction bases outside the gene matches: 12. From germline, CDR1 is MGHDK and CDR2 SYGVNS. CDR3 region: CASSETGLAYGEQYF. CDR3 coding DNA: TGTGCCAGCAGTGAGACAGGGCTGGCTTATGGGGAGCAGTACTTC.

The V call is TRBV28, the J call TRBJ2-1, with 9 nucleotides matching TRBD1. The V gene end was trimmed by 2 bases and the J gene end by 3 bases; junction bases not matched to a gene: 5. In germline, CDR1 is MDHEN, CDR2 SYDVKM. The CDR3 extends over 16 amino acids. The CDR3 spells CASSLQGQGFYNEQFF. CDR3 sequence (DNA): TGTGCCAGCAGTTTACAAGGACAGGGGTTCTACAATGAGCAGTTCTTC.

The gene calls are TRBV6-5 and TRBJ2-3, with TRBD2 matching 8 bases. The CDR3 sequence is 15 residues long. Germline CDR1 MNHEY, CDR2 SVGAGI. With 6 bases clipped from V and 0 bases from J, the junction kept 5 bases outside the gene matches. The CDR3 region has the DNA TGTGCCAGCAGCCTTAGCGGGACTAGCACAGATACGCAGTATTTT. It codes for CASSLSGTSTDTQYF.

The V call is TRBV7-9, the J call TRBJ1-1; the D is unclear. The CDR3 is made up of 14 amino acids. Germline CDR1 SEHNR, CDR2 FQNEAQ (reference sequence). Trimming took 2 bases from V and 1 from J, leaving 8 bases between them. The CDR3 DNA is TGTGCCAGCAGCTTAACGTCGGGGAACACTGAAGCTTTCTTT. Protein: CASSLTSGNTEAFF.

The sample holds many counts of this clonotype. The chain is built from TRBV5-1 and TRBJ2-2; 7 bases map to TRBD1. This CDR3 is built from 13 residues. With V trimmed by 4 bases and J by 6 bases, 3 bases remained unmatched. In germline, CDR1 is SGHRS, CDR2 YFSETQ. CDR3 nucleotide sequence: TGCGCCAGCAGCCCCGACAGGGCCGGGGAGCTGTTTTTT. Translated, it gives CASSPDRAGELFF. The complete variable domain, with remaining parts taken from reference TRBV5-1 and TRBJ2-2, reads KAGVTQTPRYLIKTRGQQVTLSCSPISGHRSVSWYQQTPGQGLQFLFEYFSETQRNKGNFPGRFSGRQFSNSRSEMNVSTLELGDSALYLCASSPDRAGELFFGEGSRLTVL.

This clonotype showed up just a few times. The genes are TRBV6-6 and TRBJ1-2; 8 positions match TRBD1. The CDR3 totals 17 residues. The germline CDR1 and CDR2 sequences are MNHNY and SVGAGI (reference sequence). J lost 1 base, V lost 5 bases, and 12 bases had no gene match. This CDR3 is CASSPATSDRDNYGYTF. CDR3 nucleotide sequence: TGTGCCAGCAGTCCCGCCACCTCGGACAGGGATAACTATGGCTACACCTTC.

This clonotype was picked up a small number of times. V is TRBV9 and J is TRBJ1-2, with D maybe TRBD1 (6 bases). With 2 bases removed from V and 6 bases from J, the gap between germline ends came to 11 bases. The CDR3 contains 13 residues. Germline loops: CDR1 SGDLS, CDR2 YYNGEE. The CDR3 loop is CASSVGAKDGYTF. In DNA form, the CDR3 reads TGTGCCAGCAGCGTGGGGGCTAAGGATGGCTACACCTTC.

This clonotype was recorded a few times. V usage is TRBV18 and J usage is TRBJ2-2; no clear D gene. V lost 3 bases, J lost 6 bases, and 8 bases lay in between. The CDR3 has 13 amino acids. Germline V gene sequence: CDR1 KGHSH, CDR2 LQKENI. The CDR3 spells CASSPQDAGELFF. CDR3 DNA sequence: TGTGCCAGCTCACCCCAGGACGCCGGGGAGCTGTTTTTT.

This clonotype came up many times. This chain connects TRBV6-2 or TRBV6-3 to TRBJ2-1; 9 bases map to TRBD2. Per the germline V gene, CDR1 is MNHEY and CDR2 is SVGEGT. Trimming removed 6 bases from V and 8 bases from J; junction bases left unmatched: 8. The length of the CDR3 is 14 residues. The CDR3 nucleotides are TGTGCCAGCAGACGAGCGGGGGGTAGCCATGAGCAGTTCTTC. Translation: CASRRAGGSHEQFF.

Here the CDR3 DNA reads TGCAGCGTTGAGGGGGGGGTCTATGGCTACACCTTC. This translates into CSVEGGVYGYTF. The chain combines TRBV29-1 with TRBJ1-2, with a possible D match to TRBD1 (5 bases). Trimming took 3 bases from V and 4 from J, leaving 9 bases between them. This CDR3 has 12 amino acids. Germline-derived CDR1 and CDR2 are SQVTM and ANQGSEA.

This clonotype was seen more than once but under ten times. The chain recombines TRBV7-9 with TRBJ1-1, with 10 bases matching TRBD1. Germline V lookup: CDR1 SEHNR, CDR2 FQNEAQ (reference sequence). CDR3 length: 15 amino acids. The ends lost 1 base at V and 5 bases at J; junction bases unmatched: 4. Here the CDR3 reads CASSLGWTGGTEAFF. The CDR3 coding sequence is TGTGCCAGCAGCTTAGGATGGACAGGGGGGACTGAAGCTTTCTTT.

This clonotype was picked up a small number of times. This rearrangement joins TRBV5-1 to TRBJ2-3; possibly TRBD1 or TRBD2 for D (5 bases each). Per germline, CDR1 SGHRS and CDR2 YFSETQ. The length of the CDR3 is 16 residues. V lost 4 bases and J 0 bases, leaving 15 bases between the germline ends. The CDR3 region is CASSGAGGRSTDTQYF. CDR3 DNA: TGCGCCAGCAGCGGGGCGGGCGGCCGTAGCACAGATACGCAGTATTTT.

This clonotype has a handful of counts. CDR3 DNA sequence: TGTGCCACCAGCAGAGACAGGGTTCAGCCCCAGCATTTT. Translated: CATSRDRVQPQHF. The rearrangement joins TRBV15 to TRBJ1-5; TRBD1 is a possible D gene (5 bases). The germline V and J ends were trimmed by 0 bases and 6 bases, with 6 bases remaining between them. The germline V gene encodes CDR1 LNHNV and CDR2 YYDKDF (reference sequence). The CDR3 extends over 13 amino acids.

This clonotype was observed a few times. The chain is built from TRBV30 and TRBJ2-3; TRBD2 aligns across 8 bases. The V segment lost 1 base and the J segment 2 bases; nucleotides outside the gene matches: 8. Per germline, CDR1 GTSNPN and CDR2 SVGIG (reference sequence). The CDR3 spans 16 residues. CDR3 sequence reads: CAWSAYGGGFTDTQYF. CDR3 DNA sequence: TGTGCCTGGAGTGCGTACGGGGGGGGCTTCACAGATACGCAGTATTTT.

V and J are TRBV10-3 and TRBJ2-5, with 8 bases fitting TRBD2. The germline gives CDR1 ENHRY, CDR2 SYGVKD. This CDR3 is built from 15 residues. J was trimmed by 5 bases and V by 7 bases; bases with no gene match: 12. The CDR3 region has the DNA TGTGCCATCAATGGGGATAGCGGGGATGACGAGACCCAGTACTTC. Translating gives CAINGDSGDDETQYF.

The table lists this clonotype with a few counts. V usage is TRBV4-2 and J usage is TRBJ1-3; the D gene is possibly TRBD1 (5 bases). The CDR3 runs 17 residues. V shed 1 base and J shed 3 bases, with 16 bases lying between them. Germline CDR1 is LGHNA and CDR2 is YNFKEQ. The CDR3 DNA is TGTGCCAGCAGCCAAGGTTCGCTCAGGGACTATGGAAACACCATATATTTT. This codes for CASSQGSLRDYGNTIYF.

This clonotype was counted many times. As DNA, the CDR3 is TGCAGCGTTGGGTTTGGGGGACGGGAGCTGTTTTTT. Residues: CSVGFGGRELFF. The chain has TRBV29-1 and TRBJ2-2; D is possibly TRBD1 or TRBD2 (5 bases each). CDR3 length: 12 residues. Germline CDR1 reads SQVTM; CDR2 reads ANQGSEA. V dropped 4 bases and J dropped 9 bases, with 12 bases sitting between them.

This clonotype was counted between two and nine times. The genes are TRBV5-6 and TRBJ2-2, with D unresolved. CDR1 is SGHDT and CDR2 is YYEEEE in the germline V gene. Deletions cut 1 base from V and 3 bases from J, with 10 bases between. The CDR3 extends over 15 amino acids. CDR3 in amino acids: CASSLYLRHTGELFF. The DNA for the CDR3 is TGTGCCAGCAGCTTGTATCTCCGACACACCGGGGAGCTGTTTTTT. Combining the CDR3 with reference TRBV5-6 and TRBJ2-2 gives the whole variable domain DAGVTQSPTHLIKTRGQQVTLRCSPKSGHDTVSWYQQALGQGPQFIFQYYEEEERQRGNFPDRFSGHQFPNYSSELNVNALLLGDSALYLCASSLYLRHTGELFFGEGSRLTVL.

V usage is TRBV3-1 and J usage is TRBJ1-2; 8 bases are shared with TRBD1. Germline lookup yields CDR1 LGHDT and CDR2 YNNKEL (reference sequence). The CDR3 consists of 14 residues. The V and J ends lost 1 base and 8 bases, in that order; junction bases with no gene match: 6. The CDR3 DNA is TGTGCCAGCAGCCAAGTCATACAGGGGGACGGCTACACCTTC. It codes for CASSQVIQGDGYTF.